Listed below are T cell receptor beta chains from one sample, sequenced in a study of blood T cell repertoires in COVID-19. Repertoires were generated with immunoSEQ multiplex PCR, while TCRdb's copy carries only in-frame clones and drops some. This sample yields some 200,000 clones, of which 85% are seen a single time; about 0.95% belongs to the top ten. Sequencing was done on a sample of peripheral blood. The origin of the receptors is a man aged 55 to 70 with COVID-19, enrolled during active disease. CDR3s include the opening cysteine and the closing phenylalanine or tryptophan. A D gene is named only where the DNA matches it firmly. The size entry is marked missing in some rows and otherwise reads once, few, many or a size class.

abundance,v_gene,d_gene,len,j_gene,CDR3nt,CDR3aa
-,TRBV5-4,-,14,TRBJ2-5,TGTGCCAGCAGCTTGCCCCAGGGGCATGAGACCCAGTACTTC,CASSLPQGHETQYF
-,TRBV29-1,TRBD1,14,TRBJ2-3,TGCAGCGCTACAGGGGGCGCTGGCACAGATACGCAGTATTTT,CSATGGAGTDTQYF
-,TRBV4-2,TRBD2,16,TRBJ2-1,TGTGCCAGCAGCCAAGAGACTAGCGGCTCCTACAATGAGCAGTTCTTC,CASSQETSGSYNEQFF
few,TRBV5-5,TRBD1,14,TRBJ1-1,TGTGCCAGCAGCTTGATAAACAGGGGGGCTGAAGCTTTCTTT,CASSLINRGAEAFF
-,TRBV4-1,-,14,TRBJ2-1,TGCGCCAGCAGCCAAGATGCCCCCAGGGTTCCTCAGTTCTTC,CASSQDAPRVPQFF
-,TRBV11-2,-,13,TRBJ2-3,TGTGCCAGCACTCTGGGAGGAGCAGATACGCAGTATTTT,CASTLGGADTQYF
-,TRBV5-1,TRBD2,16,TRBJ2-2,TGCGCCAGCAGCCCCGGGACTAGCGCGAACACCGGGGAGCTGTTTTTT,CASSPGTSANTGELFF
-,TRBV6-5,-,14,TRBJ1-4,TGTGCCAGCAGGCCAGGACTGCCTAATGAAAAACTGTTTTTT,CASRPGLPNEKLFF
-,TRBV14,TRBD1,15,TRBJ1-2,TGTGCCAGCAGCCTTCGGGACAGGCCTAACTATGGCTACACCTTC,CASSLRDRPNYGYTF
-,TRBV30,-,13,TRBJ1-5,TGTGCCTGGAGTGCCCAGGGAAATCAGCCCCAGCATTTT,CAWSAQGNQPQHF
-,TRBV7-9,-,15,TRBJ2-3,TGTGCCAGCAGCTTAGACGGAGCTAGCACAGATACGCAGTATTTT,CASSLDGASTDTQYF
-,TRBV6-6,-,16,TRBJ1-3,TGTGCCAGCAGTTCCACCCGCGGGTCAGCCCGAAACACCATATATTTT,CASSSTRGSARNTIYF
-,TRBV5-4,-,16,TRBJ1-6,TGTGCCAGCAGCTTGAAGGAGAGGCAGGGTGGTTCACCCCTCCACTTT,CASSLKERQGGSPLHF
-,TRBV4-2,TRBD2,16,TRBJ2-3,TGTGCCAGCAGCCGACTTCCGGGACTAGCCGTAGATACGCAGTATTTT,CASSRLPGLAVDTQYF
-,TRBV7-3,TRBD1,15,TRBJ2-1,TGTGCCAGCAGCTTACAGGGGGCAGGGTACAATGAGCAGTTCTTC,CASSLQGAGYNEQFF
-,TRBV20-1,-,11,TRBJ1-3,TGCAGTGCCCACTCAGGAAACACCATATATTTT,CSAHSGNTIYF
-,TRBV4-1,-,13,TRBJ1-2,TGCGCCAGCAGCCAGGGCGAAGGCTATGGCTACACCTTC,CASSQGEGYGYTF
-,TRBV5-4,-,12,TRBJ2-5,TGTGCCAGCAGCTTGGACAAAGAGACCCAGTACTTC,CASSLDKETQYF
-,TRBV11-2,TRBD2,18,TRBJ2-1,TGTGCCAGCAGCTTACCTCTAGCGGGCGTGAGCTCCTACAATGAGCAGTTCTTC,CASSLPLAGVSSYNEQFF
-,TRBV7-9,-,14,TRBJ2-2,TGTGCCAGCAGCTCGAAGGGGGTCACCGGGGAGCTGTTTTTT,CASSSKGVTGELFF
-,TRBV6-5,-,16,TRBJ2-2,TGTGCCAGCAGTTCAGCGACTAGAAAGGGGACCGGGGAGCTGTTTTTT,CASSSATRKGTGELFF
-,TRBV15,-,16,TRBJ1-1,TGTGCCACCAGCAGGGAGCCGGACGGGATAAACACTGAAGCTTTCTTT,CATSREPDGINTEAFF
-,TRBV7-9,TRBD1,16,TRBJ2-3,TGTGCCAGCAGTTCCGGGACAGGGTATAGCACAGATACGCAGTATTTT,CASSSGTGYSTDTQYF
few,TRBV7-9,-,13,TRBJ2-1,TGTGCCAGCAGACAAGGACAGTACAATGAGCAGTTCTTC,CASRQGQYNEQFF
-,TRBV7-3,-,13,TRBJ2-2,TGTGCCAGCAGCTTAAGCGGGACCGGGGAGCTGTTTTTT,CASSLSGTGELFF
few,TRBV15,-,17,TRBJ1-6,TGTGCCACCAGCGTGGACAGTCTTAGCTCCTATAATTCACCCCTCCACTTT,CATSVDSLSSYNSPLHF
-,TRBV30,TRBD1,14,TRBJ1-2,TGTGCCTGGAGTGCTTTGAGGGGGCGAGGCGGCTACACCTTC,CAWSALRGRGGYTF
-,TRBV5-5,-,17,TRBJ1-3,TGTGCCAGCAGCAAGAGCCTCGGGGTCGTCTCTGGAAACACCATATATTTT,CASSKSLGVVSGNTIYF
-,TRBV7-2,TRBD1,13,TRBJ1-1,TGTGCCAGCAGCTTAGGTAACAGGGGGTTTGCTTTCTTT,CASSLGNRGFAFF
few,TRBV9,TRBD2,15,TRBJ2-1,TGTGCCAGCACCACGGGACTAGAGTGGTACAATGAGCAGTTCTTC,CASTTGLEWYNEQFF
-,TRBV4-2,TRBD1,16,TRBJ1-6,TGTGCCAGCAGCCAGGACCAGGGGGGTACTAGTTCACCCCTCCACTTT,CASSQDQGGTSSPLHF
-,TRBV9,TRBD2,14,TRBJ2-1,TGTGCCAGCAGCGTACAAGCGGGAGGGGGTGAGCAGTTCTTC,CASSVQAGGGEQFF
-,TRBV28,-,12,TRBJ2-7,TGTGCCAGCAGCCGAGGGACCTACGAGCAGTACTTC,CASSRGTYEQYF
-,TRBV28,TRBD1,15,TRBJ1-5,TGTGCCAGCACCCACGGACAGGGCCGCAATCAGCCCCAGCATTTT,CASTHGQGRNQPQHF
few,TRBV27,-,11,TRBJ2-2,TGTGCCAGCGGGAGCACCGGGGAGCTGTTTTTT,CASGSTGELFF
-,TRBV5-6,-,14,TRBJ1-1,TGTGCCAGCAGCTGGAGGGACTCGAACACTGAAGCTTTCTTT,CASSWRDSNTEAFF
-,TRBV3-1/TRBV3-2,TRBD1,15,TRBJ2-2,TGTGCCAGCAGTACCCCGACAGGGTGGACCGGGGAGCTGTTTTTT,CASSTPTGWTGELFF
-,TRBV5-8,TRBD2,14,TRBJ2-1,TGTGCCAGCAGACGGACTAGCGGGAGCAATGAGCAGTTCTTC,CASRRTSGSNEQFF
-,TRBV6-1,-,17,TRBJ1-5,TGTGCCAGCAGTGAATCGCCCGAAACCACAAGAAGGGGGCCCCAGCATTTT,CASSESPETTRRGPQHF
-,TRBV3-1/TRBV3-2,-,16,TRBJ1-1,TGTGCCAGCAGCCAATATTGGGGCCCCATGAACACTGAAGCTTTCTTT,CASSQYWGPMNTEAFF